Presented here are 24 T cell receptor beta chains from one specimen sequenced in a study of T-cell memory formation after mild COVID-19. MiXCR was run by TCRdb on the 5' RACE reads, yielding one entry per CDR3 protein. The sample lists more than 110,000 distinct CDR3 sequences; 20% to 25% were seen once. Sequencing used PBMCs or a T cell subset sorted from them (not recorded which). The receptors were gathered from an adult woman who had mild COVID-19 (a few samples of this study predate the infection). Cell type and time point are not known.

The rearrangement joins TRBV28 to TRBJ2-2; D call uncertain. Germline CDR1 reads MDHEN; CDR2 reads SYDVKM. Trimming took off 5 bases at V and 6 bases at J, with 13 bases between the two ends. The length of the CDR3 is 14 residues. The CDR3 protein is CASSPLGSSGELFF. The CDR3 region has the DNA TGTGCCAGCAGTCCTCTAGGGTCATCCGGGGAGCTGTTTTTT. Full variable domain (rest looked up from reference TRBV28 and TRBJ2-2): DVKVTQSSRYLVKRTGEKVFLECVQDMDHENMFWYRQDPGLGLRLIYFSYDVKMKEKGDIPEGYSVSREKKERFSLILESASTNQTSMYLCASSPLGSSGELFFGEGSRLTVL.

The CDR3 spells CASSYLTGQPQHF. The CDR3 DNA sequence: TGTGCCAGCAGTTATTTAACGGGTCAGCCCCAGCATTTT. V and J are TRBV6-5 and TRBJ1-5; D gene unclear. The germline V and J ends were trimmed by 3 bases and 6 bases, with 9 bases remaining between them. This CDR3 is built from 13 residues. Germline lookup yields CDR1 MNHEY and CDR2 SVGAGI.

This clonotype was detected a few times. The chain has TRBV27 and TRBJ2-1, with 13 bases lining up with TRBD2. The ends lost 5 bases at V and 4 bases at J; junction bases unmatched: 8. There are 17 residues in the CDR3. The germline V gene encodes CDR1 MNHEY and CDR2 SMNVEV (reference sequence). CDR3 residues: CASSPLTSGGPYNEQFF. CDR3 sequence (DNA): TGTGCCAGCAGTCCCCTGACTAGCGGGGGGCCTTACAATGAGCAGTTCTTC.

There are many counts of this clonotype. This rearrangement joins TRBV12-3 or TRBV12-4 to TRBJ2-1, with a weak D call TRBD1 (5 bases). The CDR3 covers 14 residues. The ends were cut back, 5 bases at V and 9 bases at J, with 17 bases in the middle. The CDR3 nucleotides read TGTGCCAGCAGTCCCAGGGTAGTTAGGAGTGAGCAGTTCTTC. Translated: CASSPRVVRSEQFF.

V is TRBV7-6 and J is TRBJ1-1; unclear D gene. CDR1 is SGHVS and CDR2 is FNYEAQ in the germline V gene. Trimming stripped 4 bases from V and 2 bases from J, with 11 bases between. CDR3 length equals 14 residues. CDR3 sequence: CASSSSGVNTEAFF. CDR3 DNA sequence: TGTGCCAGCAGCTCCTCAGGAGTAAACACTGAAGCTTTCTTT.

The CDR3 DNA is TGTGCCAGCAGCCCATCGTGGCGGGGGGCGTATGGCTACACCTTC. This encodes CASSPSWRGAYGYTF. The gene calls are TRBV11-3 and TRBJ1-2; tentative D call: TRBD1 (6 bases). V was trimmed by 5 bases and J by 5 bases, leaving 18 bases between them. The CDR3 totals 15 residues. Germline values: CDR1 SGHNT, CDR2 YENEEA.

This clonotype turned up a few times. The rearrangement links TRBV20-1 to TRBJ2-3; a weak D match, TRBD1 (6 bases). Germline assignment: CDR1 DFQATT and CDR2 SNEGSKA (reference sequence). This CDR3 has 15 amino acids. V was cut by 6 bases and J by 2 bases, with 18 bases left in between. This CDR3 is CSASRTGRSTDTQYF. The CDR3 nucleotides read TGCAGTGCCTCGCGAACAGGGAGATCCACAGATACGCAGTATTTT.

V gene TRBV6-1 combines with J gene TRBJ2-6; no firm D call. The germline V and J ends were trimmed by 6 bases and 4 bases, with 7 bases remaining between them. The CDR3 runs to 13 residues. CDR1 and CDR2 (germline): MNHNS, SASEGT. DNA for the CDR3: TGTGCCAGCAGCCCAGCCGGGGCCAACGTCCTGACTTTC. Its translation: CASSPAGANVLTF.

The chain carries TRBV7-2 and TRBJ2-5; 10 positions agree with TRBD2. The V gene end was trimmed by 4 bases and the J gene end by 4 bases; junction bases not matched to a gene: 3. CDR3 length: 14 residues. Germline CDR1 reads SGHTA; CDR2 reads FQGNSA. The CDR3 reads CASSSGLALETQYF. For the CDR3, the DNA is TGTGCCAGCAGCTCGGGACTAGCGTTAGAGACCCAGTACTTC.

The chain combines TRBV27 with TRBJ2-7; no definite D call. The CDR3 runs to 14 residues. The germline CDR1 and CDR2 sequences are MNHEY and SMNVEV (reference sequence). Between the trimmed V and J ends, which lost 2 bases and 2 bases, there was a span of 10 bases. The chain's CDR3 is CASSLAGRAYEQYF. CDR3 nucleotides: TGTGCCAGCAGTTTAGCCGGTCGAGCCTACGAGCAGTACTTC.

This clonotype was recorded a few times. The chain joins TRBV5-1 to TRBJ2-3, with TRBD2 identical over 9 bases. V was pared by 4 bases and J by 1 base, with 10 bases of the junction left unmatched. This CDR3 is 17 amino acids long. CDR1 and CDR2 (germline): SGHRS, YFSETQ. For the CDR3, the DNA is TGCGCCAGCAGCGGACGACTAGCGGAGGACCGCACAGATACGCAGTATTTT. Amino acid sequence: CASSGRLAEDRTDTQYF.

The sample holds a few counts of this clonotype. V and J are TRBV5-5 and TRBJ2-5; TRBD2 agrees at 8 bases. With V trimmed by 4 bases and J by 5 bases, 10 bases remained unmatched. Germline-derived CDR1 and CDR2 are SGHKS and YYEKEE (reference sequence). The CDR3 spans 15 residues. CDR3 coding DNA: TGTGCCAGCAGCCCGATAGCGGGATGGATGGAGACCCAGTACTTC. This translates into CASSPIAGWMETQYF.

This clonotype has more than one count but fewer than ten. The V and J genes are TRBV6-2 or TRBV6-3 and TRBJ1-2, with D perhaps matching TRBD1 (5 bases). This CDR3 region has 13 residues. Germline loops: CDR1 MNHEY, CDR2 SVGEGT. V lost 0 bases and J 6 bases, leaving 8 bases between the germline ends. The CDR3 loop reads CASSYSVGDGYTF. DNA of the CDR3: TGTGCCAGCAGTTACTCGGTGGGGGATGGCTACACCTTC.

The CDR3: CASSQDLNPYEQYF. In DNA form, the CDR3 reads TGCGCCAGCAGCCAAGATCTAAATCCCTACGAGCAGTACTTC. The V gene is TRBV4-1, the J gene TRBJ2-7; D not resolved. Trimming removed 0 bases at V and 2 bases at J, with 8 bases between. The CDR3 covers 14 residues. Germline loops: CDR1 MGHRA, CDR2 YSYEKL.

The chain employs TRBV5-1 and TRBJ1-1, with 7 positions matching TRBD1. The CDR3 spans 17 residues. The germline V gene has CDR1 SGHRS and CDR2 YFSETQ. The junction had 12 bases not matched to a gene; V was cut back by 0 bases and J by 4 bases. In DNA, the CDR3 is TGCGCCAGCAGCTTGGAGCCAGGGGGGGCCCTGAGCACTGAAGCTTTCTTT. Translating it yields CASSLEPGGALSTEAFF.

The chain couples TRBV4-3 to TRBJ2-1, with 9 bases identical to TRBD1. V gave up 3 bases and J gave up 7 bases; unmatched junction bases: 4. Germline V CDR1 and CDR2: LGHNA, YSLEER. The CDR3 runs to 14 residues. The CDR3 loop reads CASSHGTGRNEQFF. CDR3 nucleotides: TGCGCCAGCAGCCATGGGACAGGGCGGAATGAGCAGTTCTTC.

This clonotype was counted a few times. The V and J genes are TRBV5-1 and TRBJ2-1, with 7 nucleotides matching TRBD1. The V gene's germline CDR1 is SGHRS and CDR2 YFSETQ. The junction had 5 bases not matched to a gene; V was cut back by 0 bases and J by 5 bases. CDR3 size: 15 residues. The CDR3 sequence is CASSLGKDRDNEQFF. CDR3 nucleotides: TGCGCCAGCAGCTTGGGAAAAGACAGGGACAATGAGCAGTTCTTC. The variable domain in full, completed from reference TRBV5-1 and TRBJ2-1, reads KAGVTQTPRYLIKTRGQQVTLSCSPISGHRSVSWYQQTPGQGLQFLFEYFSETQRNKGNFPGRFSGRQFSNSRSEMNVSTLELGDSALYLCASSLGKDRDNEQFFGPGTRLTVL.

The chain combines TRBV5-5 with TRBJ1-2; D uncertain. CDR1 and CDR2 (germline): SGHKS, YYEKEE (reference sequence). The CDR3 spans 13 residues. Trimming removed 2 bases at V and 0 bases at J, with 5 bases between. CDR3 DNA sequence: TGTGCCAGCAGCTTAACCGCTAACTATGGCTACACCTTC. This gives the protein CASSLTANYGYTF.

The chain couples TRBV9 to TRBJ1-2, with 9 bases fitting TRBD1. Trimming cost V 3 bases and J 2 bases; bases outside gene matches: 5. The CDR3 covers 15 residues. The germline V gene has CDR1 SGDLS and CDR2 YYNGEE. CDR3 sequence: CASSETGTGNYGYTF. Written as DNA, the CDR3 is TGTGCCAGCAGCGAGACGGGGACAGGGAACTATGGCTACACCTTC.

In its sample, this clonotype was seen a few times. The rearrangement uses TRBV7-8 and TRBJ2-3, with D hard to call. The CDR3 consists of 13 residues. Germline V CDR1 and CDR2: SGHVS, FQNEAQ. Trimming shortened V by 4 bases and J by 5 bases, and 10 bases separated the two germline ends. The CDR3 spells CASSSSPLDTQYF. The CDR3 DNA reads TGTGCCAGCAGCTCTTCTCCTTTAGATACGCAGTATTTT.

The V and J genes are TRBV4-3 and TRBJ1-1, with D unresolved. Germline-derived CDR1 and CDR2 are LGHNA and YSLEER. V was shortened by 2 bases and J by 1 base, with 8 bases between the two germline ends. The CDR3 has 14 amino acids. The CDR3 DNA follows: TGCGCCAGCAGCCAAAAGGATTCGAACACTGAAGCTTTCTTT. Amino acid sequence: CASSQKDSNTEAFF.

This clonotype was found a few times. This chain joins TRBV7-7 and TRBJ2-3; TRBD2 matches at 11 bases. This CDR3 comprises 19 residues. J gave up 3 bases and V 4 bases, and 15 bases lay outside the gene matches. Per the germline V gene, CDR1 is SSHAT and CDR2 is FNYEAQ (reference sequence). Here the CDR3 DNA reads TGTGCCAGCAGCTCCGACCCCTACTTAGCGGGGGGGCGGACAGATACGCAGTATTTT. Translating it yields CASSSDPYLAGGRTDTQYF.

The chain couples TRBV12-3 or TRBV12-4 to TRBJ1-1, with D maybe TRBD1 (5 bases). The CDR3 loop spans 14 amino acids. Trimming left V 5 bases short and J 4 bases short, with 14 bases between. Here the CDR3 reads CASSPPGGGTEAFF. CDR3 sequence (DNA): TGTGCCAGCAGTCCACCCGGGGGGGGCACTGAAGCTTTCTTT.

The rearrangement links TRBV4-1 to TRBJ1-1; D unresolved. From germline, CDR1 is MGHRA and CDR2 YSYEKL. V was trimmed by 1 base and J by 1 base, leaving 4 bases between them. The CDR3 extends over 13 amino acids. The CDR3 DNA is TGCGCCAGCAGCCAAGTCCGGAACACTGAAGCTTTCTTT. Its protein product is CASSQVRNTEAFF.